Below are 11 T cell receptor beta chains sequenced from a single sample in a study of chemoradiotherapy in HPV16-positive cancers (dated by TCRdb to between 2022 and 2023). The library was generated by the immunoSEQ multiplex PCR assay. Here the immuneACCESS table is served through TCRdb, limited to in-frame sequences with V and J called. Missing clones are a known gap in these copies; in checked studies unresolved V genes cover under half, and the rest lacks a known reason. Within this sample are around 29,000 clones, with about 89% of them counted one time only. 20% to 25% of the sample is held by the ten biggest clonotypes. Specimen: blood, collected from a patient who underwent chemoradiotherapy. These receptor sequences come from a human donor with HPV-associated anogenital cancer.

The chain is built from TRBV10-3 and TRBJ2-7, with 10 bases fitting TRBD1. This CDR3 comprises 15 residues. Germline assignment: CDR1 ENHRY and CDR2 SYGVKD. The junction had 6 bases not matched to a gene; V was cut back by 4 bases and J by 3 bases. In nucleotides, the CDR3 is TGTGCCATCAGTGCGCCGGGACAGGGGATCTACGAGCAGTACTTC. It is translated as CAISAPGQGIYEQYF.

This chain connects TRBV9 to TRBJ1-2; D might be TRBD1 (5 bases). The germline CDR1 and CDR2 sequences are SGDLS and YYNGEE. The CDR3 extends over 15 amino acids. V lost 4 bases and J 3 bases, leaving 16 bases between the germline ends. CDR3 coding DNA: TGTGCCAGCAGCCCCGGGGACGGGCGCTACTATGGCTACACCTTC. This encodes CASSPGDGRYYGYTF.

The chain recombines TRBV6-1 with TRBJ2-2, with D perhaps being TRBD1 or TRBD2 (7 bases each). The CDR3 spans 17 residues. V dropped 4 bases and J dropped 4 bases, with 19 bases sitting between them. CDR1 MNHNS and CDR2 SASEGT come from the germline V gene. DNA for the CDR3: TGTGCCAGCAGTGTTTTGAAGGGAGGGGGCGGCACCGGGGAGCTGTTTTTT. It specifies CASSVLKGGGGTGELFF.

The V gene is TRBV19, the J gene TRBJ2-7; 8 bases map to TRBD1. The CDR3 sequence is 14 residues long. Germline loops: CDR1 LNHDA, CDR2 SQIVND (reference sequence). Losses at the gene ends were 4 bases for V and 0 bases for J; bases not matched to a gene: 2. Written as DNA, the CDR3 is TGTGCCAGTAGTACCGGGACAGGCTCCTACGAGCAGTACTTC. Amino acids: CASSTGTGSYEQYF.

As DNA, the CDR3 is TGTGCCAGCAGTTTATCGGTTTACGGGGAGAGTGGCTACACCTTC. Translating gives CASSLSVYGESGYTF. J is TRBJ1-2 and V is TRBV28; D is undetermined. V lost 1 base and J lost 7, with 16 bases in between. The CDR3 loop spans 15 amino acids. Germline assignment: CDR1 MDHEN and CDR2 SYDVKM.

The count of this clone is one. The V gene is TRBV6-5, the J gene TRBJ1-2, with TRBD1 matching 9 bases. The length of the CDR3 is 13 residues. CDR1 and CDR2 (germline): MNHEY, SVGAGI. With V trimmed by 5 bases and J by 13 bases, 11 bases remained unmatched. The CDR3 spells CASSPGTGTSSTF. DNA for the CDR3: TGTGCCAGCAGTCCCGGGACAGGGACCTCGTCCACCTTC.

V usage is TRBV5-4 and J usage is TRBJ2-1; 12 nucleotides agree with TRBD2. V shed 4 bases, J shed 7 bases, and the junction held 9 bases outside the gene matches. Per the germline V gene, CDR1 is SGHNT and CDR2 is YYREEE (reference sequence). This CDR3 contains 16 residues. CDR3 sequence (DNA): TGTGCCAGCAGCAGTACTAGCGGGAGGATGGGGAATGAGCAGTTCTTC. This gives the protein CASSSTSGRMGNEQFF.

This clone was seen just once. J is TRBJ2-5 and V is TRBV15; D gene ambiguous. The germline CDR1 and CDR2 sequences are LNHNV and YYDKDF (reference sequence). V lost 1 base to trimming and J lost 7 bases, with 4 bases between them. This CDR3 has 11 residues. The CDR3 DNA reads TGTGCCACCAGCAGAGGGGGGACCCAGTACTTC. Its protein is CATSRGGTQYF.

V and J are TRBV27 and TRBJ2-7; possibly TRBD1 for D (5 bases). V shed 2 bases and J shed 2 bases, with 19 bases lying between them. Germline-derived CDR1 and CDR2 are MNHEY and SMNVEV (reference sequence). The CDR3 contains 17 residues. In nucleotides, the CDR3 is TGTGCCAGCAGTTTAGCTGGGGCAGGTACGGCTACCTACGAGCAGTACTTC. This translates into CASSLAGAGTATYEQYF.

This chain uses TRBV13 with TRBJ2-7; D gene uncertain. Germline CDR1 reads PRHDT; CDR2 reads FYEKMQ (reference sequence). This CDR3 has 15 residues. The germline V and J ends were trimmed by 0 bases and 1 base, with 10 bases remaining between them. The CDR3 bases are TGTGCCAGCAGCTTAGGAAAGGCAGGATCCTACGAGCAGTACTTC. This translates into CASSLGKAGSYEQYF.

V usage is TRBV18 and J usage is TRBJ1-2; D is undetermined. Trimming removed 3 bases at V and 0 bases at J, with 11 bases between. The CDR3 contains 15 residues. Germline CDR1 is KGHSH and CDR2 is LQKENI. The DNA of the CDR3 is TGTGCCAGCTCACCCGACAAGCAGGCTAACTATGGCTACACCTTC. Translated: CASSPDKQANYGYTF.